A single sample gave rise to the 17 T cell receptor beta chains below, sequenced in a study of metastatic and nonmetastatic thyroid tumors. Every patient was untreated before thyroid surgery. With MiXCR, TCRdb called clones anew from the PCR reads. The sample consists of over 30,000 clones, over 20% of them appearing once. Material: tumor tissue. These receptors were obtained from a male donor with papillary thyroid cancer or a benign thyroid nodule (not recorded which). Some clones in this sample may be carry-over from other donors' samples.

The J gene is TRBJ2-7, the V gene TRBV20-1, with TRBD1 identical over 10 bases. J gave up 1 base and V 6 bases, and 6 bases lay outside the gene matches. Per germline, CDR1 DFQATT and CDR2 SNEGSKA (reference sequence). The CDR3 is made up of 14 amino acids. The CDR3 DNA follows: TGCAGTGCAAGGGACAGGGGCTATTCCTACGAGCAGTACTTC. Translating gives CSARDRGYSYEQYF.

This clone was picked up many times. This chain links TRBV14 with TRBJ1-4; D possibly corresponds to TRBD1 (6 bases). Trimming pared 2 bases from V and 7 bases from J, leaving 11 bases between. The CDR3 totals 14 residues. Germline assignment: CDR1 SGHDN and CDR2 FVKESK. The CDR3 nucleotides read TGTGCCAGCAGCCAAAACAGGGCCGGTGAAAAACTGTTTTTT. Its translation: CASSQNRAGEKLFF.

This clone was recorded many times. The chain uses TRBV7-9 and TRBJ1-1; the D gene is possibly TRBD1 (5 bases). From germline, CDR1 is SEHNR and CDR2 FQNEAQ (reference sequence). The CDR3 spans 12 residues. V was cut by 5 bases and J by 10 bases, with 14 bases left in between. The CDR3 region is CASSLGVGVAFF. In DNA, the CDR3 is TGTGCCAGCAGCCTGGGGGTCGGGGTAGCTTTCTTT. The full variable domain, completed using reference TRBV7-9 and TRBJ1-1, is DTGVSQNPRHKITKRGQNVTFRCDPISEHNRLYWYRQTLGQGPEFLTYFQNEAQLEKSRLLSDRFSAERPKGSFSTLEIQRTEQGDSAMYLCASSLGVGVAFFGQGTRLTVV.

This clone was seen ten or more times. The chain employs TRBV6-2 or TRBV6-3 and TRBJ1-2; D remains unclear. The CDR3 totals 13 residues. Trimming removed 7 bases from V and 4 bases from J, with 13 bases in between. Germline V gives CDR1 MNHEY, CDR2 SVGEGT. This CDR3 reads CASTTSGSYGYTF. The CDR3 region has the DNA TGTGCCAGCACCACTAGCGGCAGCTATGGCTACACCTTC.

This chain uses TRBV12-3 or TRBV12-4 with TRBJ2-2; D unclear. Trimming removed 1 base from V and 8 bases from J, with 5 bases in between. The CDR3 sequence is 12 residues long. The chain's CDR3 is CASSLGGGELFF. CDR3 nucleotides: TGTGCCAGCAGTTTAGGTGGAGGGGAGCTGTTTTTT.

This clone was found many times. This chain connects TRBV2 to TRBJ2-3; 15 bases are shared with TRBD2. The CDR3 is 17 residues long. V shed 5 bases and J 4 bases; nucleotides not matched to a gene: 7. Germline CDR1 and CDR2: SNHLY and FYNNEI. The CDR3 here is CASSSRTSGRDSDTQYF. CDR3 nucleotides: TGTGCCAGCAGTTCTAGGACTAGCGGGAGGGATTCAGATACGCAGTATTTT.

V gene TRBV12-3 or TRBV12-4 combines with J gene TRBJ2-2; TRBD2 aligns across 9 bases. The CDR3 length is 14 residues. J lost 7 bases, V lost 7 bases, and 7 bases had no gene match. The CDR3 spells CASISGSTIGELFF. The CDR3 DNA reads TGTGCCAGCATTAGCGGGAGCACCATCGGGGAGCTGTTTTTT.

Many counts were recorded for this clone. The chain couples TRBV19 to TRBJ2-7; D uncertain. The CDR3 spans 14 residues. Per the germline V gene, CDR1 is LNHDA and CDR2 is SQIVND (reference sequence). V lost 5 bases and J lost 5, with 16 bases in between. CDR3 sequence reads: CASSLSRSRHEQYF. CDR3 DNA sequence: TGTGCCAGTAGTCTATCCCGTTCGCGCCACGAGCAGTACTTC.

This clone was seen at least ten times. In DNA, the CDR3 is TGTGCCACCAGTGATTTTGGACTAGCGGGTTACACCGGGGAGCTGTTTTTT. Its translation is CATSDFGLAGYTGELFF. The V call is TRBV24-1, the J call TRBJ2-2; 11 bases fit TRBD2. This CDR3 is built from 17 residues. V lost 1 base and J lost 3; bases outside the gene matches: 3. CDR1 is KGHDR and CDR2 is SFDVKD in the germline V gene.

By its share, this clone is medium-sized. The chain employs TRBV7-8 and TRBJ2-7; D unclear. Per the germline V gene, CDR1 is SGHVS and CDR2 is FQNEAQ. This CDR3 region has 14 residues. The V end lost 4 bases, the J end lost 3 bases, and 13 bases lay between the germline ends. The CDR3 DNA reads as TGTGCCAGCAGCTCCCTGGTAGACTTCTACGAGCAGTACTTC. Its translation: CASSSLVDFYEQYF.

This clone was seen ten or more times. The rearrangement joins TRBV3-1 to TRBJ1-1, with a possible D match to TRBD1 (5 bases). The ends were cut back, 1 base at V and 11 bases at J, with 14 bases in the middle. This CDR3 is 13 amino acids long. Germline V gene data show CDR1 as LGHDT and CDR2 as YNNKEL (reference sequence). The chain's CDR3 is CASSQVGQGKAFF. The CDR3, as DNA: TGTGCCAGCAGCCAAGTAGGCCAGGGAAAGGCTTTCTTT.

This chain joins TRBV11-1 and TRBJ2-7; possibly TRBD2 for D (5 bases). Germline loops: CDR1 SGHAT, CDR2 FQDESV (reference sequence). V was shortened by 4 bases and J by 4 bases, with 20 bases between the two germline ends. The CDR3 consists of 16 residues. DNA for the CDR3: TGTGCCAGCAGCTCGACTACCGGGTCGACACCTTACGAGCAGTACTTC. Translating gives CASSSTTGSTPYEQYF.

The chain employs TRBV5-1 and TRBJ2-7; 8 bases match TRBD1. Germline CDR1 reads SGHRS; CDR2 reads YFSETQ. Losses at the gene ends were 4 bases for V and 2 bases for J; bases not matched to a gene: 5. The CDR3 consists of 14 residues. CDR3 sequence: CASSETGAPYEQYF. CDR3 DNA sequence: TGCGCCAGCAGCGAGACAGGGGCTCCCTACGAGCAGTACTTC.

Note on this clone: Since the CDR3 does not end with the conserved phenylalanine or tryptophan, this likely comes from a read error. J is TRBJ2-5 and V is TRBV7-8; 13 positions agree with TRBD2. V lost 4 bases and J lost 3; bases outside the gene matches: 5. There are 16 residues in the CDR3. The V gene's germline CDR1 is SGHVS and CDR2 FQNEAQ. Written as DNA, the CDR3 is TGTGCCAGCAGCTCAGGGACTAGCGGGACTAAAGAGACCCAGTACATC. It is translated as CASSSGTSGTKETQYI.

Remarks on this clone: Since no conserved phenylalanine or tryptophan closes the CDR3, a read error is the likely cause. Other DNA sequences in this sample translate to the same CDR3. The CDR3 DNA reads TGTGCCGGGGGGGTTGGCACGAATGAAAAACTGTTTCTT. Translated, it gives CAGGVGTNEKLFL. The chain couples TRBV30 to TRBJ1-4; a weak D match, TRBD1 (5 bases). The CDR3 sequence is 13 residues long. Germline V gene data show CDR1 as GTSNPN and CDR2 as SVGIG (reference sequence). The V end lost 8 bases, the J end lost 5 bases, and 15 bases lay between the germline ends.

The chain employs TRBV30 and TRBJ1-5, with TRBD1 as a possible D gene (6 bases). CDR1 is GTSNPN, CDR2 SVGIG, per germline (reference sequence). The CDR3 totals 15 residues. The V end was cut by 0 bases, the J end by 2 bases, with 11 bases between. CDR3: CAWSVRGAGNQPQHF. The CDR3 region has the DNA TGTGCCTGGAGTGTACGGGGGGCTGGCAATCAGCCCCAGCATTTT.

This clone was picked up many times. This sequence joins TRBV12-5 and TRBJ2-1, with D uncertain. Per germline, CDR1 LGHNT and CDR2 FRNRAP. The CDR3 loop spans 11 amino acids. V gave up 4 bases and J gave up 8 bases, with 6 bases separating them. CDR3 DNA: TGTGCTAGTGGTTCGGGCTATGAGCAGTTCTTC. It codes for CASGSGYEQFF.